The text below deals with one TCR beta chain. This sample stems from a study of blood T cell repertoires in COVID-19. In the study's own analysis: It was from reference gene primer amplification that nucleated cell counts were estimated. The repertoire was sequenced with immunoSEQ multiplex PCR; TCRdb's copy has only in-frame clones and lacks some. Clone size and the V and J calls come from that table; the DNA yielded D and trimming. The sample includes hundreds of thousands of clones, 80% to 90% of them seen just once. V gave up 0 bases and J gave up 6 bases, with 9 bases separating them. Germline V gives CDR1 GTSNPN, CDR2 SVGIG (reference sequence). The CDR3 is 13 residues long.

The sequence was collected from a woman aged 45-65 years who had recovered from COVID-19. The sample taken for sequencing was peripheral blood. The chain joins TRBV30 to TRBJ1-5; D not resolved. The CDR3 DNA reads TGTGCCTGGAGTGTACACGGAGCTCAGCCCCAGCATTTT. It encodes CAWSVHGAQPQHF.